Listed here is a single TCR beta chain. The data derive from a study of blood T cell repertoires in COVID-19. V dropped 6 bases and J dropped 0 bases, with 11 bases sitting between them. This CDR3 comprises 14 residues. From germline, CDR1 is SNHLY and CDR2 FYNNEI. The assay was immunoSEQ multiplex PCR, and TCRdb's table has in-frame clones only and misses some. The table shows 150,000 to 200,000 clones, with around 83% occurring only once. The source is a man aged 70-80 years who had recovered from COVID-19. The chain couples TRBV2 to TRBJ1-1; D is uncertain. Source material: peripheral blood. This chain's CDR3 is CASRDGGLNTEAFF. CDR3 nucleotides: TGTGCCAGCAGGGACGGAGGGTTGAACACTGAAGCTTTCTTT. Drawing the rest from reference TRBV2 and TRBJ1-1, the complete variable domain is EPEVTQTPSHQVTQMGQEVILRCVPISNHLYFYWYRQILGQKVEFLVSFYNNEISEKSEIFDDQFSVERPDGSNFTLKIRSTKLEDSAMYFCASRDGGLNTEAFFGQGTRLTVV.